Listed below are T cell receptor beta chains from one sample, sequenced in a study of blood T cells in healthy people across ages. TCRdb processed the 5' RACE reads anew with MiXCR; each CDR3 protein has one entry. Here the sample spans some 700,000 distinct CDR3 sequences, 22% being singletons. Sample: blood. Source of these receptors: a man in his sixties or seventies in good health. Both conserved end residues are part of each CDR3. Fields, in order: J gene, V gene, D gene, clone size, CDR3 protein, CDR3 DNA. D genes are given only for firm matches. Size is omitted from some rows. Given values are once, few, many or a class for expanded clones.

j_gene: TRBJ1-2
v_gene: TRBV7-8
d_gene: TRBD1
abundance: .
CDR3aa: CASSLTQTQQGANGYTF
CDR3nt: TGTGCCAGCAGCTTGACACAGACCCAACAGGGGGCGAATGGCTACACCTTC

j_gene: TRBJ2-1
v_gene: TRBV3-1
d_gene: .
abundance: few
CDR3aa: CASSQPRGGGALPNEQFF
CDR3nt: TGTGCCAGCAGCCAACCCCGGGGAGGGGGCGCGTTACCAAATGAGCAGTTCTTC

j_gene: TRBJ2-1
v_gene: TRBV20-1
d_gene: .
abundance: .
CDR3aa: CSAIGGAAKNEQFF
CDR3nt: TGCAGTGCTATTGGGGGGGCCGCGAAGAATGAGCAGTTCTTC

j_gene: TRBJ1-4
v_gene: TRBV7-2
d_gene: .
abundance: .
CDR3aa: CASTREALGEKLFF
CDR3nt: TGTGCCAGCACCCGGGAGGCCCTGGGCGAAAAACTGTTTTTT

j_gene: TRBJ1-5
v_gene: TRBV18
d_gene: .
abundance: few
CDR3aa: CATSPGGDQPQHF
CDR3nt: TGTGCCACTTCTCCGGGGGGAGATCAGCCCCAGCATTTT

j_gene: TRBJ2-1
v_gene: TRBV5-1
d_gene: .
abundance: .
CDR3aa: CASRVTVEQFF
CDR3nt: TGCGCCAGCAGGGTGACAGTTGAGCAGTTCTTC

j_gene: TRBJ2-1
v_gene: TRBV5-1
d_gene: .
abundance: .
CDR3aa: CASSLRDPDLEEQFF
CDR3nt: TGCGCCAGCAGCTTGCGGGACCCCGACTTGGAGGAGCAGTTCTTC

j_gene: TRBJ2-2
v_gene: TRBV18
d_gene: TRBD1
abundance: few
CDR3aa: CASSPQGADTGELFF
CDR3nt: TGTGCCAGCTCACCACAGGGGGCGGACACCGGGGAGCTGTTTTTT

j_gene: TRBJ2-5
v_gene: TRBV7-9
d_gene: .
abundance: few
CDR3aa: CASGSGETQYF
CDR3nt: TGTGCCAGCGGTAGTGGAGAGACCCAGTACTTC

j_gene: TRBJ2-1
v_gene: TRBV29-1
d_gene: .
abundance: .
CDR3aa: CSVVMDSGNEQFF
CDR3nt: TGCAGCGTCGTTATGGATTCTGGCAATGAGCAGTTCTTC

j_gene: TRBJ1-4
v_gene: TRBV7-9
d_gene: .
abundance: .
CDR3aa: CASSKRDGGEKLFF
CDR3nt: TGTGCCAGCAGCAAGCGGGATGGGGGCGAAAAACTGTTTTTT

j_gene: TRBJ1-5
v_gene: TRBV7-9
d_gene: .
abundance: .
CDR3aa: CASSHSGGVQPQHF
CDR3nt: TGTGCCAGCAGCCACTCGGGGGGGGTTCAGCCCCAGCATTTT

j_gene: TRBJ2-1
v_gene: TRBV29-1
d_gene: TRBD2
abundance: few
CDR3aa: CSTQTPQAGYNEQFF
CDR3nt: TGCAGCACCCAGACTCCCCAAGCGGGGTACAATGAGCAGTTCTTC

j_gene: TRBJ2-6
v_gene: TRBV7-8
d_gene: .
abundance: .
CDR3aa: CASSFPLSGANVLTF
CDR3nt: TGTGCCAGCAGCTTCCCACTTTCCGGGGCCAACGTCCTGACTTTC

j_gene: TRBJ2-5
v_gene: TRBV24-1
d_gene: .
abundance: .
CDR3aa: CATSEAAKETQYF
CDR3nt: TGTGCCACCAGTGAAGCAGCGAAGGAGACCCAGTACTTC

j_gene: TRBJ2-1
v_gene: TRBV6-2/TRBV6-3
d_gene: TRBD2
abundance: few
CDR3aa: CASSYGVAGVIGNEQFF
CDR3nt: TGTGCCAGCAGTTACGGGGTAGCGGGAGTGATCGGCAATGAGCAGTTCTTC

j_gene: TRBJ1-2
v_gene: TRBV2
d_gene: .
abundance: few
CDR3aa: CASSLDSSISAGGYTF
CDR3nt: TGTGCCAGCAGCCTGGACAGTAGTATTTCCGCGGGTGGCTACACCTTC

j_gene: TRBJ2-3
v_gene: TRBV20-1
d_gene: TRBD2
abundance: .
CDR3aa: CSAVPGLAGADTQYF
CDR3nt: TGCAGTGCTGTGCCGGGACTAGCGGGAGCAGATACGCAGTATTTT

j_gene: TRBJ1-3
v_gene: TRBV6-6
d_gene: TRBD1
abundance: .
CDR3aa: CASSYSSDRGNTIYF
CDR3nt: TGTGCCAGCAGTTACTCGAGTGACAGGGGTAACACCATATATTTT

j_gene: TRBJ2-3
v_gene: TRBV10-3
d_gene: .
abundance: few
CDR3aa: CAISEAGRIRTDTQYF
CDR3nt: TGTGCCATCAGTGAGGCAGGGAGGATAAGGACAGATACGCAGTATTTT

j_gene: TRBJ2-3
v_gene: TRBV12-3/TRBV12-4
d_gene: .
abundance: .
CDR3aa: CASSLTGYRPDTQYF
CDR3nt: TGTGCCAGCAGTTTAACGGGGTATAGACCAGATACGCAGTATTTT

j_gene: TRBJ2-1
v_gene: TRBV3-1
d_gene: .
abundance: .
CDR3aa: CASSPSRSGLEPYNEQFF
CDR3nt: TGTGCCAGCAGCCCCTCCCGATCGGGCTTGGAGCCCTACAATGAGCAGTTCTTC

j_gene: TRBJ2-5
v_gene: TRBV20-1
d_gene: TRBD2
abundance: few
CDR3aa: CSAVWTSGGETQYF
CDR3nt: TGCAGTGCGGTGTGGACTAGCGGGGGGGAGACCCAGTACTTC

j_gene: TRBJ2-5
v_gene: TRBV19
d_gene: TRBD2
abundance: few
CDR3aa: CASSPWTSLETQYF
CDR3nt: TGTGCCAGTAGTCCCTGGACTAGCCTGGAGACCCAGTACTTC

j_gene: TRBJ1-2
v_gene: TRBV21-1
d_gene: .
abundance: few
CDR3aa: CASSKDPRALGGYTF
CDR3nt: TGTGCCAGCAGCAAAGATCCCAGGGCTCTAGGGGGCTACACCTTC

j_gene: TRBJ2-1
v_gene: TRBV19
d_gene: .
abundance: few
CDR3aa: CASSRSRNFNEQFF
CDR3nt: TGTGCCAGTAGTCGGTCTAGGAATTTCAATGAGCAGTTCTTC

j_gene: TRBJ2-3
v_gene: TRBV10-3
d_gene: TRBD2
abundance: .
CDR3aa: CAISETSGVDTQYF
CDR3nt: TGTGCCATCAGTGAAACTAGCGGGGTCGATACGCAGTATTTT

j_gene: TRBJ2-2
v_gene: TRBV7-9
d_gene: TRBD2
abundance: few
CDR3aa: CASGSLAGYTGELFF
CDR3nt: TGTGCCAGCGGATCACTAGCGGGGTACACCGGGGAGCTGTTTTTT

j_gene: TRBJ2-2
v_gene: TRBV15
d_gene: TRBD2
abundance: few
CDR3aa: CATSRPGLPLNELFF
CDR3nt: TGTGCCACCAGCAGACCGGGACTACCATTAAATGAGCTGTTTTTT

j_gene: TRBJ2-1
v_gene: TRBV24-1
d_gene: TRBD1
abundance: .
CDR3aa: CATSDPGTGGKYEQFF
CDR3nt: TGTGCCACCAGTGACCCGGGGACAGGGGGGAAGTATGAGCAGTTCTTC

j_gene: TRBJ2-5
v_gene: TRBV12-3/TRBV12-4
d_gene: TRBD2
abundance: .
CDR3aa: CASSFGSGEETQYF
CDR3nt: TGTGCCAGCAGTTTCGGGAGCGGGGAAGAGACCCAGTACTTC

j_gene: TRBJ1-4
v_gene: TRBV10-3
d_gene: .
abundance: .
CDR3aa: CAISESNGGLGEKLFF
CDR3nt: TGTGCCATCAGTGAGTCGAACGGAGGGCTTGGCGAAAAACTGTTTTTT

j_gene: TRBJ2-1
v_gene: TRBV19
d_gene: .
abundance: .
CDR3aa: CASSIEDSSYNEQFF
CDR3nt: TGTGCCAGTAGTATAGAGGACAGCTCCTACAATGAGCAGTTCTTC

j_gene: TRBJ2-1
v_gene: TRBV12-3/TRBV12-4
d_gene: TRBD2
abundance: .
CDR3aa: CASSLARGGIAGVLGEQFF
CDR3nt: TGTGCCAGCAGTTTAGCCCGAGGAGGAATTGCGGGAGTCCTAGGAGAGCAGTTCTTC

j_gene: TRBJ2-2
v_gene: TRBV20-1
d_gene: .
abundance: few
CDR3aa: CSATDWFDTGELFF
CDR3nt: TGCAGTGCTACCGACTGGTTTGACACCGGGGAGCTGTTTTTT

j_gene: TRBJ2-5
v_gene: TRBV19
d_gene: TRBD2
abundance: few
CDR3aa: CASSLHRGLAGGQETQYF
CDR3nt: TGTGCCAGTAGCTTACACAGGGGACTAGCGGGAGGGCAAGAGACCCAGTACTTC

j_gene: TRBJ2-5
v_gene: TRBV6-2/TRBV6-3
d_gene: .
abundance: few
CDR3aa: CASSYMRYQETQYF
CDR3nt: TGTGCCAGCAGTTATATGCGGTACCAAGAGACCCAGTACTTC

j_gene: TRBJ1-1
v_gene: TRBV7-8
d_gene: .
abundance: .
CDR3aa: CASSPDKNTEAFF
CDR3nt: TGTGCCAGCAGCCCGGACAAGAACACTGAAGCTTTCTTT

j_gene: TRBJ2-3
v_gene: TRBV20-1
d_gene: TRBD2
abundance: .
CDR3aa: CSVGRGKDTQYF
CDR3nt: TGCAGTGTCGGGAGGGGAAAAGATACGCAGTATTTT

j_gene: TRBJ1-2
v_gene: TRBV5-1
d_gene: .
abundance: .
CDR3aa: CASSLFPEVGVGYGYTF
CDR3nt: TGCGCCAGCAGCTTGTTTCCCGAGGTCGGTGTTGGCTATGGCTACACCTTC

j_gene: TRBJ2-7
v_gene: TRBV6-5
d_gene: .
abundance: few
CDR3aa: CASSPNVGRAYEQYF
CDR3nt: TGTGCCAGCAGCCCGAATGTGGGGAGAGCCTACGAGCAGTACTTC